The 2 T cell receptor beta chains below all came from one sample that was sequenced in a study of T cell responses to AZD1222 COVID-19 vaccine. Generated by immunoSEQ multiplex PCR, the TCRdb table keeps only in-frame clones and is missing some. The sample carries tens of thousands of clones, roughly nine tenths recorded once. The material sequenced was peripheral blood, taken on day 0 of AZD1222 vaccination. These receptors were collected from an adult in good health.

The chain couples TRBV19 to TRBJ1-4, with TRBD1 as a possible D gene (6 bases). The germline V gene encodes CDR1 LNHDA and CDR2 SQIVND (reference sequence). V was shortened by 5 bases and J by 3 bases, with 13 bases between the two germline ends. The CDR3 runs to 15 residues. Here the CDR3 reads CASSPRQAPNEKLFF. CDR3 nucleotides: TGTGCCAGTAGTCCGAGACAGGCCCCTAATGAAAAACTGTTTTTT.

CDR3 in amino acids: CASSPQPGLITDTQYF. DNA for the CDR3: TGTGCCAGCAGCCCACAGCCGGGACTGATCACAGATACGCAGTATTTT. The chain has TRBV11-2 and TRBJ2-3; maybe TRBD2 (6 bases). This CDR3 has 16 residues. CDR1 and CDR2 from the germline V gene are SGHAT and FQNNGV. The ends were cut back, 5 bases at V and 2 bases at J, with 17 bases in the middle.